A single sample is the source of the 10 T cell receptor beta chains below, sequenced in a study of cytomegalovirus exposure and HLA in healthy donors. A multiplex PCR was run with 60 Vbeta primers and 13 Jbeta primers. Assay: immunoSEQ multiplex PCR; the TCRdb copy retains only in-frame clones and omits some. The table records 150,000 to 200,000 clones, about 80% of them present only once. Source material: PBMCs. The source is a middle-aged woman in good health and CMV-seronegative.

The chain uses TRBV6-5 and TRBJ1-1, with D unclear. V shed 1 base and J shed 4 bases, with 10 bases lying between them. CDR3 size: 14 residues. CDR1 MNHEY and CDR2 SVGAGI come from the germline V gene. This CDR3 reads CASSYYKGGTEAFF. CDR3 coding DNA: TGTGCCAGCAGTTACTACAAGGGAGGCACTGAAGCTTTCTTT.

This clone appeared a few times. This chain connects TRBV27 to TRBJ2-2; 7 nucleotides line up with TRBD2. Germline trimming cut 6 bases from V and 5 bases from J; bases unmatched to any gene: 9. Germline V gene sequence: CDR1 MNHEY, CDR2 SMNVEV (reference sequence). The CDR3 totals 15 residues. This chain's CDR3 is CASRFGGRATGELFF. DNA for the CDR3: TGTGCCAGCAGATTCGGGGGGAGGGCAACCGGGGAGCTGTTTTTT.

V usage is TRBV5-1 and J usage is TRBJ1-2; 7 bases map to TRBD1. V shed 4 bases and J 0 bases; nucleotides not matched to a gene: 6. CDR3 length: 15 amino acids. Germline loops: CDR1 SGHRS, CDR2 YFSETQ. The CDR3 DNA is TGCGCCAGCAGCCCGTCCGGGACAGCTAACTATGGCTACACCTTC. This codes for CASSPSGTANYGYTF.

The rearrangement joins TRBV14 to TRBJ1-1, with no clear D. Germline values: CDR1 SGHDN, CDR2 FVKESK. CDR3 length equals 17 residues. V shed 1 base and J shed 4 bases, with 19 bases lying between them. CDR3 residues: CASSQVINKGGPTEAFF. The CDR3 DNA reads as TGTGCCAGCAGCCAAGTGATCAATAAGGGAGGGCCCACTGAAGCTTTCTTT.

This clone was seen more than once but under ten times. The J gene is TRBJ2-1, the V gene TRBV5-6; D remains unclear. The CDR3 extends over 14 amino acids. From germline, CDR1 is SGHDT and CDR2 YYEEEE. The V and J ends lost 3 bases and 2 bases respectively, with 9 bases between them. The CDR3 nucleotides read TGTGCCAGCAGCTCCATGACAACCTACAATGAGCAGTTCTTC. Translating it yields CASSSMTTYNEQFF.

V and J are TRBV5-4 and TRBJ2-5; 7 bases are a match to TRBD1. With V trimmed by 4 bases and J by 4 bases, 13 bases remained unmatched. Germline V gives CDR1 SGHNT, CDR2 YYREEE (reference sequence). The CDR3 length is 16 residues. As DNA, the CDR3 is TGTGCCAGCAGCCGCGCCCCTAGGGGGCAGGGAGAGACCCAGTACTTC. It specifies CASSRAPRGQGETQYF.

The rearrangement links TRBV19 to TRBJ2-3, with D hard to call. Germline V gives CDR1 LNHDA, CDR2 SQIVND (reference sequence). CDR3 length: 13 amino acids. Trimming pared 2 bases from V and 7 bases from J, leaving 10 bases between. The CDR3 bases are TGTGCCAGTAGTATATCCACAGAGAATACGCAGTATTTT. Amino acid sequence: CASSISTENTQYF.

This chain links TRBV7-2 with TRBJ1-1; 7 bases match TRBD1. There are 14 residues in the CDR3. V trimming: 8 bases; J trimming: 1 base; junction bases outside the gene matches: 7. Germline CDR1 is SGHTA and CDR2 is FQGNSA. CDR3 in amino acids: CASRTQGTNTEAFF. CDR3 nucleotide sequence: TGTGCCAGCCGTACACAGGGGACGAACACTGAAGCTTTCTTT.

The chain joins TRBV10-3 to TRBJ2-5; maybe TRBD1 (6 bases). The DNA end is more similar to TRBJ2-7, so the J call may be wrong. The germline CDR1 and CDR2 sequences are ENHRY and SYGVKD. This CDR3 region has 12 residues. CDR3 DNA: TGTGCCATCAGCCAGGGGCCCCACGAGCAGTACTTC. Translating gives CAISQGPHEQYF.

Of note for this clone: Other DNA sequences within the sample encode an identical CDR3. The CDR3 is CASSPRDRGVNTEAFF. CDR3 nucleotides: TGTGCCAGCTCACCACGGGACAGGGGCGTGAACACTGAAGCTTTCTTT. The chain uses TRBV18 and TRBJ1-1, with 10 bases fitting TRBD1. Germline CDR1 is KGHSH and CDR2 is LQKENI. Trimming at V came to 1 base and at J to 0 bases, leaving 2 bases not matched to a gene. The CDR3 spans 16 residues.